These 26 T cell receptor beta chains share one sample of origin, sequenced in a study of cytomegalovirus exposure and HLA in healthy donors. 60 Vbeta and 13 Jbeta primers were used in PCR. Profiled with immunoSEQ multiplex PCR; TCRdb holds only in-frame clones, not every one. The sample gives about 170,000 clones, just under 80% of which show up once; 1% is in the top ten. The sequencing sample was made of PBMCs. These receptors were taken from a woman aged 45 to 65 in good health and CMV-seropositive.

V is TRBV5-4 and J is TRBJ2-1, with TRBD2 matching 8 bases. CDR3 length: 15 residues. Germline trimming cut 2 bases from V and 3 bases from J; bases unmatched to any gene: 4. Germline CDR1 reads SGHNT; CDR2 reads YYREEE (reference sequence). The CDR3 protein is CASSFGGGNYNEQFF. CDR3 bases: TGTGCCAGCAGCTTCGGCGGGGGGAACTACAATGAGCAGTTCTTC.

This clone was picked up one time. V usage is TRBV7-9 and J usage is TRBJ2-3, with D perhaps TRBD2 (7 bases). Trimming removed 2 bases from V and 5 bases from J, with 17 bases in between. This CDR3 contains 16 residues. Germline lookup yields CDR1 SEHNR and CDR2 FQNEAQ (reference sequence). The CDR3 DNA reads TGTGCCAGCAGCTTACGATGGGGGGGCCGGGTAGATACGCAGTATTTT. Amino acids: CASSLRWGGRVDTQYF.

Turning to this clone: The sample holds other DNA sequences that translate to the same CDR3. This chain connects TRBV6-5 to TRBJ2-7; possibly TRBD2 for D (5 bases). Trimming took off 2 bases at V and 2 bases at J, with 7 bases between the two ends. Germline V gene data show CDR1 as MNHEY and CDR2 as SVGAGI. The length of the CDR3 is 13 residues. CDR3 DNA: TGTGCCAGCAGTTACCCCGGGACCTACGAGCAGTACTTC. This sequence encodes CASSYPGTYEQYF.

The chain carries TRBV14 and TRBJ1-1; D remains ambiguous. V dropped 0 bases and J dropped 4 bases, with 9 bases sitting between them. The germline gives CDR1 SGHDN, CDR2 FVKESK. The CDR3 runs to 14 residues. CDR3 in amino acids: CASSQESRVTEAFF. The CDR3 coding sequence is TGTGCCAGCAGCCAAGAATCGAGGGTCACTGAAGCTTTCTTT.

This chain uses TRBV28 with TRBJ2-1, with 8 bases lining up with TRBD2. The V and J ends lost 3 bases and 0 bases, in that order; junction bases with no gene match: 13. Germline CDR1 is MDHEN and CDR2 is SYDVKM. The length of the CDR3 is 19 residues. CDR3 amino acids: CASSFLFSREGSSYNEQFF. As DNA, the CDR3 is TGTGCCAGCAGTTTTTTGTTCTCCCGGGAGGGGAGCTCCTACAATGAGCAGTTCTTC.

The chain recombines TRBV19 with TRBJ1-1; D may be TRBD1 (6 bases). Trimming left V 7 bases short and J 0 bases short, with 15 bases between. In germline, CDR1 is LNHDA, CDR2 SQIVND (reference sequence). The CDR3 runs 15 residues. The CDR3 nucleotides are TGTGCCAGTATGGGGGCTACAGCCATGAACACTGAAGCTTTCTTT. Translated, it gives CASMGATAMNTEAFF.

Only a few counts were recorded for this clone. V gene TRBV11-2 combines with J gene TRBJ2-7; D ambiguous. The germline gives CDR1 SGHAT, CDR2 FQNNGV. The CDR3 consists of 12 residues. Trimming left V 5 bases short and J 3 bases short, with 8 bases between. CDR3 region: CASSPSVYEQYF. As DNA, the CDR3 is TGTGCCAGCAGCCCGTCGGTCTACGAGCAGTACTTC. The full variable domain, its missing parts supplied by reference TRBV11-2 and TRBJ2-7, is EAGVAQSPRYKIIEKRQSVAFWCNPISGHATLYWYQQILGQGPKLLIQFQNNGVVDDSQLPKDRFSAERLKGVDSTLKIQPAKLEDSAVYLCASSPSVYEQYFGPGTRLTVT.

The gene calls are TRBV5-4 and TRBJ2-7; tentative D call: TRBD2 (5 bases). The CDR3 is 15 residues long. Trimming stripped 4 bases from V and 3 bases from J, with 17 bases between. CDR1 and CDR2 from the germline V gene are SGHNT and YYREEE (reference sequence). The CDR3 spells CASSVVGESFYEQYF. CDR3 in DNA: TGTGCCAGCAGCGTCGTCGGGGAGTCATTCTACGAGCAGTACTTC.

The CDR3 is CASSVGQAAWGYTF. Written as DNA, the CDR3 is TGTGCCAGCAGTGTGGGGCAGGCTGCTTGGGGCTACACCTTC. The chain couples TRBV25-1 to TRBJ1-2; D perhaps matches TRBD1 (5 bases). The CDR3 totals 14 residues. V shed 4 bases and J shed 8 bases, with 17 bases lying between them. Germline V gene data show CDR1 as MGHDK and CDR2 as SYGVNS.

The chain recombines TRBV18 with TRBJ2-1; 9 nucleotides align to TRBD2. After removal of 7 bases from V and 5 bases from J, the junction contained 6 bases not matched to a gene. This CDR3 has 14 residues. Germline CDR1 reads KGHSH; CDR2 reads LQKENI. Here the CDR3 DNA reads TGTGCCAGCTTTGAACGACTAGCGGACAATGAGCAGTTCTTC. It is translated as CASFERLADNEQFF.

V and J are TRBV5-1 and TRBJ1-4, with TRBD1 matching 8 bases. V shed 3 bases and J 4 bases; nucleotides not matched to a gene: 8. CDR1 and CDR2 from the germline V gene are SGHRS and YFSETQ. The CDR3 sequence is 16 residues long. The CDR3 DNA reads as TGCGCCAGCAGCTCAACCCCGGGACAGGTTAATGAAAAACTGTTTTTT. It translates to CASSSTPGQVNEKLFF.

The rearrangement links TRBV6-1 to TRBJ2-5; 16 positions agree with TRBD2. With V trimmed by 3 bases and J by 5 bases, 3 bases remained unmatched. This CDR3 is built from 16 residues. CDR1 is MNHNS, CDR2 SASEGT, per germline. CDR3 amino acids: CASSDKGLAGGETQYF. The DNA for the CDR3 is TGTGCCAGCAGTGACAAGGGACTAGCGGGGGGGGAGACCCAGTACTTC.

The gene calls are TRBV19 and TRBJ1-2, with D perhaps matching TRBD1 (6 bases). Germline CDR1 LNHDA, CDR2 SQIVND (reference sequence). V gave up 6 bases and J gave up 4 bases, with 27 bases separating them. This CDR3 contains 18 residues. This CDR3 is CASSPGWDNSATRYGYTF. The DNA for the CDR3 is TGTGCCAGTAGCCCGGGGTGGGACAATTCCGCCACCCGCTATGGCTACACCTTC.

There are a few counts of this clone. The gene calls are TRBV19 and TRBJ1-3; D remains ambiguous. Germline assignment: CDR1 LNHDA and CDR2 SQIVND (reference sequence). The CDR3 covers 13 residues. The V and J ends lost 6 bases and 4 bases respectively, with 10 bases between them. CDR3 nucleotides: TGTGCCAGTAGCATCAATTCCGGAAACACCATATATTTT. This codes for CASSINSGNTIYF. The entire variable domain, with the rest obtained from reference TRBV19 and TRBJ1-3, is as follows: DGGITQSPKYLFRKEGQNVTLSCEQNLNHDAMYWYRQDPGQGLRLIYYSQIVNDFQKGDIAEGYSVSREKKESFPLTVTSAQKNPTAFYLCASSINSGNTIYFGEGSWLTVV.

This clone has a handful of counts. The J gene is TRBJ1-2, the V gene TRBV30, with unresolved D. Germline CDR1 reads GTSNPN; CDR2 reads SVGIG (reference sequence). There are 11 residues in the CDR3. The V end was cut by 3 bases, the J end by 8 bases, with 10 bases between. The CDR3 region is CAWREIFGYTF. The CDR3 region has the DNA TGTGCCTGGAGGGAGATCTTCGGCTACACCTTC.

The V gene is TRBV9, the J gene TRBJ1-2, with a weak D call TRBD1 (5 bases). CDR1 is SGDLS and CDR2 is YYNGEE in the germline V gene. This CDR3 has 13 residues. V was clipped by 4 bases and J by 2 bases, with 9 bases between them. This chain's CDR3 is CASSPRGNYGYTF. The CDR3 DNA sequence: TGTGCCAGCAGCCCTAGGGGAAACTATGGCTACACCTTC.

The rearrangement links TRBV19 to TRBJ2-7; 8 bases are a match to TRBD2. With V trimmed by 4 bases and J by 6 bases, 17 bases remained unmatched. The CDR3 consists of 17 residues. In germline, CDR1 is LNHDA, CDR2 SQIVND (reference sequence). For the CDR3, the DNA is TGTGCCAGTAGTACCAACGGACTAGCCGGAGGAACGGGCGAGCAGTACTTC. The encoded protein is CASSTNGLAGGTGEQYF.

The chain links TRBV5-6 to TRBJ2-1, with 10 bases matching TRBD1. Germline assignment: CDR1 SGHDT and CDR2 YYEEEE. The V segment lost 0 bases and the J segment 8 bases; nucleotides outside the gene matches: 5. CDR3 length equals 15 residues. The CDR3 DNA reads as TGTGCCAGCAGCTTGGTGGACAGGGGGGTCCATGAGCAGTTCTTC. Its translation is CASSLVDRGVHEQFF.

This clone turned up a few times. The rearrangement joins TRBV6-4 to TRBJ2-3; 8 bases are a match to TRBD2. V was pared by 6 bases and J by 2 bases, with 7 bases of the junction left unmatched. This CDR3 is built from 15 residues. Germline CDR1 is MRHNA and CDR2 is SNTAGT. CDR3 DNA sequence: TGTGCCAGCAGCGAAGATAGCGGGAACACAGATACGCAGTATTTT. It yields the protein CASSEDSGNTDTQYF.

The chain carries TRBV15 and TRBJ2-1; the D gene is possibly TRBD2 (6 bases). Per the germline V gene, CDR1 is LNHNV and CDR2 is YYDKDF (reference sequence). This CDR3 has 16 amino acids. V was pared by 0 bases and J by 4 bases, with 13 bases between. This chain's CDR3 is CATSRDPGLPYNEQFF. CDR3 DNA: TGTGCCACCAGCAGAGACCCGGGACTTCCTTACAATGAGCAGTTCTTC. Supplemented by reference TRBV15 and TRBJ2-1, the full variable domain reads DAMVIQNPRYQVTQFGKPVTLSCSQTLNHNVMYWYQQKSSQAPKLLFHYYDKDFNNEADTPDNFQSRRPNTSFCFLDIRSPGLGDTAMYLCATSRDPGLPYNEQFFGPGTRLTVL.

This clone showed up just once. This chain joins TRBV7-2 and TRBJ1-4, with 7 positions matching TRBD1. Germline CDR1 reads SGHTA; CDR2 reads FQGNSA. CDR3 length equals 15 residues. Germline trimming cut 5 bases from V and 7 bases from J; bases unmatched to any gene: 10. The CDR3 here is CASSILQGLVEKLFF. For the CDR3, the DNA is TGTGCCAGCAGCATCCTACAGGGGTTGGTTGAAAAACTGTTTTTT.

Comment on this clone: One end of the junction varies from germline; a read error may be responsible. This chain uses TRBV5-1 with TRBJ2-3; TRBD1 matches 7 bases. The CDR3 totals 14 residues. Germline lookup yields CDR1 SGHRS and CDR2 YFSETQ. The CDR3 reads CASSRQGNGDAQYF. The CDR3, as DNA: TGCGCCAGCAGTCGACAGGGAAATGGAGATGCGCAGTATTTT.

The chain has TRBV6-5 and TRBJ2-5; TRBD2 agrees at 8 bases. Germline-derived CDR1 and CDR2 are MNHEY and SVGAGI. J was trimmed by 1 base and V by 6 bases; bases with no gene match: 4. This CDR3 region has 14 residues. The CDR3 spells CASSPGGIQETQYF. The CDR3 region has the DNA TGTGCCAGCAGCCCGGGAGGGATCCAAGAGACCCAGTACTTC.

This chain links TRBV25-1 with TRBJ2-1, with 9 bases that match TRBD1. The CDR3 length is 15 residues. Losses at the gene ends were 3 bases for V and 7 bases for J; bases not matched to a gene: 7. The germline V gene has CDR1 MGHDK and CDR2 SYGVNS. The CDR3 DNA reads TGTGCCAGCAGTGATTGGGGGACAGGGAGGAATGAGCAGTTCTTC. Translated: CASSDWGTGRNEQFF.

The V and J genes are TRBV18 and TRBJ1-5; possibly TRBD1 for D (6 bases). Trimming took off 4 bases at V and 0 bases at J, with 13 bases between the two ends. Germline CDR1 reads KGHSH; CDR2 reads LQKENI. CDR3 length: 16 amino acids. DNA of the CDR3: TGTGCCAGCTCACGAGATAGACAGGATAGCAATCAGCCCCAGCATTTT. Translating it yields CASSRDRQDSNQPQHF.

The chain is built from TRBV23-1 and TRBJ1-2; no clear D gene. TRBV23-1 has ORF status, its function being uncertain. V shed 8 bases and J shed 5 bases, with 12 bases lying between them. CDR3 length: 12 residues. The CDR3 loop reads CASYPGKYGYTF. The CDR3 DNA is TGCGCCAGCTATCCCGGGAAATATGGCTACACCTTC.